The entry below gives a single T cell receptor beta chain sequence along with its context. TCRdb keeps only in-frame clones here, not all; method: immunoSEQ multiplex PCR. The table records 40,000 to 45,000 clones, 70% to 80% of them present only once. CDR1 SGHRS and CDR2 YFSETQ come from the germline V gene. The CDR3 has 16 residues. The trim removed 4 bases at V and 4 bases at J, leaving 8 bases unmatched. Treatment defined: preoperative locoregional IRX-2 cytokine immunotherapy. Samples came from a phase Ib trial of preoperative locoregional IRX-2 cytokine immunotherapy. These data come from a study of preoperative IRX-2 immunotherapy in early breast cancer.

The material was tumor tissue, obtained after IRX-2 immunotherapy. The genes are TRBV5-1 and TRBJ1-2; TRBD1 aligns across 12 bases. The clonotype originates from a human donor with breast cancer. CDR3 loop: CASSLGTGGRSYGYTF. Here the CDR3 DNA reads TGCGCCAGCAGCCTCGGGACAGGGGGCCGAAGCTATGGCTACACCTTC.